The 25 T cell receptor beta chains below come from one sample, sequenced in a study of shared clonotypes between healthy human individuals. Assay used: immunoSEQ multiplex PCR; TCRdb lists only in-frame clones, some missing. The sample lists 2 million to 2.5 million clones; 90% to 95% were seen once. Sequencing input: naive CD4+ T cells from PBMCs. Subset: CD45RA+ positively selected. These receptors came from a man aged 18 to 29 in good health. Some clones in this sample may be carry-over from other donors' samples.

The rearrangement links TRBV5-1 to TRBJ2-7; D is unresolved. V lost 4 bases to trimming and J lost 3 bases, with 17 bases between them. The CDR3 loop spans 15 amino acids. Germline CDR1 is SGHRS and CDR2 is YFSETQ. Here the CDR3 DNA reads TGCGCCAGCAGCCTGGGCACTGACGCGGTCTACGAGCAGTACTTC. Translating it yields CASSLGTDAVYEQYF.

The V and J genes are TRBV19 and TRBJ1-4; TRBD1 is a possible D gene (6 bases). Germline lookup yields CDR1 LNHDA and CDR2 SQIVND (reference sequence). The CDR3 sequence is 17 residues long. Trimming removed 3 bases at V and 10 bases at J, with 24 bases between. CDR3 DNA sequence: TGTGCCAGTAGTATCGGTGCAGGGGAGGGAGAGAAGGGAAAACTGTTTTTT. Protein: CASSIGAGEGEKGKLFF.

V gene TRBV7-2 combines with J gene TRBJ1-1, with TRBD1 as a possible D gene (5 bases). Germline-derived CDR1 and CDR2 are SGHTA and FQGNSA. Trimming left V 2 bases short and J 3 bases short, with 7 bases between. This CDR3 contains 13 residues. The CDR3 protein is CASSLRGDTEAFF. The CDR3 DNA reads TGTGCCAGCAGCTTAAGAGGGGACACTGAAGCTTTCTTT.

The chain recombines TRBV10-3 with TRBJ2-1; 7 positions match TRBD1. This CDR3 comprises 15 residues. Germline V gene lookup returns CDR1 ENHRY and CDR2 SYGVKD. The V segment lost 0 bases and the J segment 7 bases; nucleotides outside the gene matches: 6. The CDR3 reads CAISESTGRRNEQFF. CDR3 sequence (DNA): TGTGCCATCAGTGAGTCGACAGGGCGGAGGAATGAGCAGTTCTTC.

A single count supports this clone. This chain uses TRBV7-3 with TRBJ2-3, with 8 bases that match TRBD2. The V gene end was trimmed by 0 bases and the J gene end by 2 bases; junction bases not matched to a gene: 10. Germline CDR1 reads SGHTA; CDR2 reads FQGTGA. There are 18 residues in the CDR3. DNA of the CDR3: TGTGCCAGCAGCTTAACCCCTAGAGCGGGAGCCACCACAGATACGCAGTATTTT. It is translated as CASSLTPRAGATTDTQYF.

The rearrangement links TRBV19 to TRBJ1-5; 7 nucleotides align to TRBD1. The CDR3 covers 18 residues. J was trimmed by 5 bases and V by 4 bases; bases with no gene match: 17. Germline lookup yields CDR1 LNHDA and CDR2 SQIVND (reference sequence). The CDR3 sequence is CASSKPHLQRQGDQPQHF. DNA of the CDR3: TGTGCCAGTAGTAAGCCCCATCTGCAACGACAGGGAGATCAGCCCCAGCATTTT.

The chain links TRBV28 to TRBJ2-7, with D perhaps TRBD1 (6 bases). The CDR3 totals 15 residues. Germline V gives CDR1 MDHEN, CDR2 SYDVKM. Trimming shortened V by 4 bases and J by 3 bases, and 16 bases separated the two germline ends. CDR3 in amino acids: CASSSQVGRGYEQYF. The CDR3 region has the DNA TGTGCCAGCAGTTCCCAGGTTGGCAGGGGCTACGAGCAGTACTTC.

V and J are TRBV6-6 and TRBJ1-1; the D gene is possibly TRBD1 (6 bases). The germline V and J ends were trimmed by 2 bases and 12 bases, with 16 bases remaining between them. The CDR3 consists of 13 residues. Germline CDR1 and CDR2: MNHNY and SVGAGI (reference sequence). This CDR3 is CASSYGGRGGTFF. CDR3 bases: TGTGCCAGCAGTTACGGGGGCAGGGGAGGAACTTTCTTT.

V gene TRBV6-5 combines with J gene TRBJ2-5; 7 bases map to TRBD2. Looked up from germline, CDR1 is MNHEY and CDR2 is SVGAGI. The CDR3 consists of 13 residues. V dropped 0 bases and J dropped 7; count of bases not matched to a gene: 2. The CDR3 DNA is TGTGCCAGCAGTTACTCGGTAGCGGGGACCCAGTACTTC. Translating gives CASSYSVAGTQYF.

V gene TRBV5-1 combines with J gene TRBJ2-7, with 7 bases identical to TRBD2. The CDR3 sequence is 14 residues long. The J segment lost 2 bases and the V segment lost 2 bases, leaving 4 bases of the junction unmatched. The germline gives CDR1 SGHRS, CDR2 YFSETQ. The chain's CDR3 is CASSFLAEPYEQYF. CDR3 DNA sequence: TGCGCCAGCAGCTTCCTAGCGGAACCCTACGAGCAGTACTTC. Full variable domain (outside the CDR3, taken from reference TRBV5-1 and TRBJ2-7): KAGVTQTPRYLIKTRGQQVTLSCSPISGHRSVSWYQQTPGQGLQFLFEYFSETQRNKGNFPGRFSGRQFSNSRSEMNVSTLELGDSALYLCASSFLAEPYEQYFGPGTRLTVT.

The gene calls are TRBV30 and TRBJ2-7; perhaps D is TRBD1 or TRBD2 (6 bases each). V lost 3 bases to trimming and J lost 3 bases, with 12 bases between them. Germline V gene data show CDR1 as GTSNPN and CDR2 as SVGIG (reference sequence). The CDR3 runs 13 residues. The CDR3 spells CAWREGGFYEQYF. CDR3 DNA: TGTGCCTGGAGGGAGGGGGGATTCTACGAGCAGTACTTC.

The chain couples TRBV28 to TRBJ1-2, with TRBD1 matching over 7 bases. This CDR3 has 17 amino acids. Unmatched junction bases numbered 13, after V lost 6 bases and J lost 0 bases. Per the germline V gene, CDR1 is MDHEN and CDR2 is SYDVKM. DNA for the CDR3: TGTGCCAGCAGCGGGGAAGTTACAGGGGATTCTAACTATGGCTACACCTTC. As protein: CASSGEVTGDSNYGYTF.

Only a few counts were recorded for this clone. The rearrangement joins TRBV28 to TRBJ1-5; D call uncertain. This CDR3 is built from 15 residues. V was shortened by 3 bases and J by 0 bases, with 9 bases between the two germline ends. Per the germline V gene, CDR1 is MDHEN and CDR2 is SYDVKM. The CDR3 loop reads CASSLTHTSNQPQHF. CDR3 bases: TGTGCCAGCAGTTTGACGCATACTAGCAATCAGCCCCAGCATTTT. Full variable domain (outside the CDR3, taken from reference TRBV28 and TRBJ1-5): DVKVTQSSRYLVKRTGEKVFLECVQDMDHENMFWYRQDPGLGLRLIYFSYDVKMKEKGDIPEGYSVSREKKERFSLILESASTNQTSMYLCASSLTHTSNQPQHFGDGTRLSIL.

On this clone itself: This sample includes further DNA sequences coding for the same CDR3. The chain uses TRBV9 and TRBJ2-2; 9 positions agree with TRBD1. CDR3 size: 17 residues. Germline-derived CDR1 and CDR2 are SGDLS and YYNGEE. Trimming cost V 0 bases and J 1 base; bases outside gene matches: 4. The CDR3 DNA is TGTGCCAGCAGCGTAGAGGGACAGGGACTGAACACCGGGGAGCTGTTTTTT. The encoded protein is CASSVEGQGLNTGELFF.

The rearrangement uses TRBV6-1 and TRBJ2-5; 9 nucleotides align to TRBD1. Trimming took 4 bases from V and 6 from J; bases not matched to a gene: 6. There are 14 residues in the CDR3. In germline, CDR1 is MNHNS, CDR2 SASEGT. This chain's CDR3 is CASSVRTGDKTQYF. CDR3 bases: TGTGCCAGCAGTGTTAGGACAGGGGACAAGACCCAGTACTTC.

The V call is TRBV7-2, the J call TRBJ2-2; possibly TRBD2 for D (6 bases). V shed 1 base and J shed 7 bases, with 10 bases lying between them. Germline values: CDR1 SGHTA, CDR2 FQGNSA. The CDR3 has 14 amino acids. The CDR3 coding sequence is TGTGCCAGCAGCTTAGAGCGGCGGGACGGGGAGCTGTTTTTT. This gives the protein CASSLERRDGELFF.

This sequence joins TRBV7-3 and TRBJ2-5, with 8 bases fitting TRBD2. The V and J ends lost 6 bases and 4 bases, in that order; junction bases with no gene match: 10. The CDR3 is 15 residues long. The germline V gene has CDR1 SGHTA and CDR2 FQGTGA. The CDR3 nucleotides read TGTGCCAGCAGTCCCGGGACTAGTTCCACAGAGACCCAGTACTTC. Translation: CASSPGTSSTETQYF.

The rearrangement joins TRBV7-9 to TRBJ1-1; the D is unclear. Trimming stripped 7 bases from V and 2 bases from J, with 14 bases between. The CDR3 spans 14 residues. Germline-derived CDR1 and CDR2 are SEHNR and FQNEAQ (reference sequence). As DNA, the CDR3 is TGTGCCAGCAAGGGAGGGCAGGCAAACACTGAAGCTTTCTTT. It codes for CASKGGQANTEAFF.

With respect to this clone: The sample carries other DNA sequences with the same CDR3. The rearrangement joins TRBV5-4 to TRBJ2-7; TRBD2 aligns across 14 bases. There are 16 residues in the CDR3. Germline V gives CDR1 SGHNT, CDR2 YYREEE (reference sequence). The trim removed 0 bases at V and 2 bases at J, leaving 1 base unmatched. The CDR3 DNA sequence: TGTGCCAGCAGCTTGGAGGGACTAGCGGGAGCCTACGAGCAGTACTTC. It translates to CASSLEGLAGAYEQYF.

Worth noting for this clone: Other DNA variants within this sample encode the same CDR3. The rearrangement uses TRBV6-1 and TRBJ2-7; possibly TRBD1 for D (6 bases). The CDR3 runs to 12 residues. Germline CDR1 is MNHNS and CDR2 is SASEGT. Between the trimmed V and J ends, which lost 4 bases and 3 bases, there was a span of 7 bases. CDR3 region: CASSVRGYEQYF. The DNA of the CDR3 is TGTGCCAGCAGTGTCAGGGGCTACGAGCAGTACTTC.

The chain employs TRBV7-8 and TRBJ2-7; 11 bases agree with TRBD2. CDR3 length: 16 residues. J gave up 0 bases and V 4 bases, and 5 bases lay outside the gene matches. The germline gives CDR1 SGHVS, CDR2 FQNEAQ. The CDR3 sequence: CASSSASGRLSYEQYF. For the CDR3, the DNA is TGTGCCAGCAGCTCCGCTAGCGGGAGGCTCTCCTACGAGCAGTACTTC.

This clone was counted a few times. Different DNA sequences within this sample yield the same CDR3. The rearrangement links TRBV29-1 to TRBJ1-2; D remains unclear. The germline gives CDR1 SQVTM, CDR2 ANQGSEA. There are 11 residues in the CDR3. V gave up 2 bases and J gave up 5 bases, with 6 bases separating them. In nucleotides, the CDR3 is TGCAGCGTTGAACGGAATTATGGCTACACCTTC. It codes for CSVERNYGYTF.

V is TRBV4-2 and J is TRBJ2-5; perhaps TRBD1 as D (7 bases). Germline CDR1 reads LGHNA; CDR2 reads YNFKEQ. The CDR3 covers 15 residues. V dropped 1 base and J dropped 7 bases, with 16 bases sitting between them. CDR3 coding DNA: TGTGCCAGCAGCCAAGGATCCCAGGGGGGTAGGACCCAGTACTTC. This encodes CASSQGSQGGRTQYF.

In its sample, this clone was seen once. The chain is built from TRBV10-3 and TRBJ2-7, with 14 bases that match TRBD2. The V and J ends lost 5 bases and 3 bases, in that order; junction bases with no gene match: 6. The CDR3 covers 16 residues. CDR1 and CDR2 from the germline V gene are ENHRY and SYGVKD. Written as DNA, the CDR3 is TGTGCCATCAGTAACACCGGGACTAGCGGGAGCTACGAGCAGTACTTC. Its protein product is CAISNTGTSGSYEQYF.

CDR3 amino acids: CASSLDGRFGYTF. For the CDR3, the DNA is TGTGCCAGCAGCCTGGACGGGCGGTTTGGCTACACCTTC. V gene TRBV14 combines with J gene TRBJ1-2; D is unclear. Germline CDR1 and CDR2: SGHDN and FVKESK. Trimming cost V 4 bases and J 7 bases, with 13 bases left between them. The CDR3 is made up of 13 amino acids.